This T cell receptor (beta chain) was sequenced during a study of blood T cells in healthy people across ages. A second PCR of about 7 to 11 cycles used a sample-barcoded 5' primer and a J-beta primer mix. MiXCR was run by TCRdb on the 5' RACE reads, yielding one entry per CDR3 protein. The sample comprises 890,000 or so distinct CDR3 sequences, approximately 59% of which are singletons, and 25% to 35% rests with the top ten. As concerns this clonotype: The antigen remains unidentified.

V was shortened by 6 bases and J by 4 bases, with 20 bases between the two germline ends. This CDR3 contains 16 residues. Germline V CDR1 and CDR2: ENHRY, SYGVKD. Samples had at least 6 million PBMCs isolated from them. With each sample, at least 5 micrograms of total RNA were extracted. The study, taken as a whole, reports: Per million T cells, TCR beta diversity dropped roughly linearly as age increased.

The TCR comes from a man younger than 45 in good health. Sequenced input: blood. The genes are TRBV10-3 and TRBJ2-3; D gene uncertain. In DNA form, the CDR3 reads TGTGCCATCAGAGACCCCTTGGCGGAGAATTCAGATACGCAGTATTTT. This codes for CAIRDPLAENSDTQYF.